This TCR beta chain was retrieved from a study of cytomegalovirus exposure and HLA in healthy donors. Overall study results and limits: A later analysis reported that several of the most significant clusters appeared to be linked to common viral pathogens, among them Epstein-Barr virus. Earlier analysis found most TCR beta V segments productive about 90% or about 30% of the time.

In the PCR, 60 Vbeta and 13 Jbeta primers were used. The repertoire was sequenced with immunoSEQ multiplex PCR; TCRdb's copy has only in-frame clones and lacks some. The sample has some 150,000 clones; less than 85% are singletons. This clone is a singleton in its sample. Its antigen is still unknown. J lost 7 bases, V lost 1 base, and 4 bases had no gene match. This CDR3 comprises 15 residues. CDR1 and CDR2 from the germline V gene are LGHNA and YNFKEQ. The clonotype comes from a woman in her fifties or sixties in good health and CMV-seropositive. V gene TRBV4-2 combines with J gene TRBJ2-2, with 9 bases aligning to TRBD1. Sequencing was performed on PBMCs. The CDR3 protein is CASSQAGTGNGELFF. The CDR3 nucleotides read TGTGCCAGCAGCCAAGCCGGGACAGGGAACGGGGAGCTGTTTTTT.